A single sample gave rise to the 2 T cell receptor beta chains below, sequenced in a study of PD-1 blockade in classical Hodgkin lymphoma. This sample's time point: cycle 4 day 1 (C4D1), after 5 to 7 weeks of nivolumab. No patient escaped relapse after autologous stem cell transplantation, and brentuximab vedotin exposure varied. It was by magnetic negative selection that CD8+ T cells were isolated from thawed PBMCs. Only in-frame clones appear in the TCRdb table, and some are missing; sequencing was by immunoSEQ multiplex PCR. Altogether about 1,400 clones are present, 70% to 80% being singletons, with the ten largest covering under 40%. This specimen consisted of CD8+ T cells from blood, obtained before the fourth cycle of nivolumab. These receptors came from a human donor with classical Hodgkin lymphoma. The donor label of this sample is uncertain.

This chain uses TRBV6-5 with TRBJ2-3, with 9 bases identical to TRBD2. Looked up from germline, CDR1 is MNHEY and CDR2 is SVGAGI. The CDR3 covers 15 residues. V lost 4 bases and J lost 2; bases outside the gene matches: 4. The CDR3 region has the DNA TGTGCCAGCAGTTGGACTAGCGTGAACACAGATACGCAGTATTTT. Amino acids: CASSWTSVNTDTQYF.

The chain has TRBV30 and TRBJ2-1; no clear D gene. This CDR3 spans 11 amino acids. Per germline, CDR1 GTSNPN and CDR2 SVGIG (reference sequence). The V gene lost 2 bases and the J gene lost 5 bases, with 4 bases spanning the gap. This chain's CDR3 is CAWSLNNEQFF. For the CDR3, the DNA is TGTGCCTGGAGTCTTAACAATGAGCAGTTCTTC.